Described below is a single TCR beta chain sequence and its context. This clone has a single count. It has no known antigen specificity. No base-level quality is on record; no much larger clone is a single base apart. The immunoSEQ Assay, a bias-controlled multiplex PCR, was used to amplify TCRbeta CDR3 regions from genomic DNA. As for the original processing: Nucleated cell counts per sample were estimated from amplification of reference gene primers within the assay. Sequence reads were collapsed and filtered to measure the absolute abundance of every unique TCRbeta CDR3 rearrangement. For each sample, productive Simpson clonality was calculated by taking the square root of Simpson's diversity index across productive rearrangements. In its TCRdb copy, this immuneACCESS table keeps in-frame sequences only and misses some clones. Where compared with another copy, unresolved V genes explain less than half of these, and the others have no known cause. V and J calls and clone size come straight from that table; D and trimming were deduced from the DNA. The sample includes about 58,000 clones, with around 91% observed a single time. The biggest ten clones account for approximately 15% of the sample.

Whole blood was collected in K2EDTA tubes by collaborating institutions according to the institutions' own protocols. Collaborator samples were shipped for TCRbeta analysis as frozen whole blood, isolated PBMCs, or DNA extracted from either sample type. This specimen comes from a study of blood T cell repertoires in COVID-19 (dated by TCRdb to about 2020). Regarding the complete study: Samples covering the acute and convalescent phases of COVID-19 were provided by collaborators in the United States, Italy and Spain. The prospective study material was composed of cDNA or gDNA derived from T cells, B-cell-depleted T cells, or PBMCs. Where available, HLA class I and class II types were taken from metadata supplied by the sample provider and were not determined by assay-based typing. A de-identified subject ID, COVID-19 status, age in years and sex were almost always included in the sample metadata. The repertoires were made available in a free public database intended to serve as a resource for research on the immune response to SARS-CoV-2. The samples were drawn from two sources: the first 160 participants of the ongoing ImmuneRACE study, and 1,000 to 1,500 subjects contributed by 6 global collaborators. The dataset comprised deeply sampled blood TCRbeta repertoires from subjects exposed to, actively infected with, or recovered from COVID-19. The study at large found these results: How much clinical and demographic metadata was included differed by source and by participant, and the metadata was provided uncurated.

The germline V gene provides CDR1 LGHNA and CDR2 YSLEER. Inclusive of the bounding cysteine and phenylalanine, the CDR3 is 14 residues long. CDR3 DNA is the only sequence kept; it has 42 bases, read in frame from the first base. V is clipped by 0 bases and J by 5 bases, and the sequence between their germline boundaries is 10 bases long. The sequence links TRBV4-3 to TRBJ1-2, with no confidently assigned D gene. The TCR originated in a woman between 55 and 75 years old with active COVID-19. The material sequenced was peripheral blood. The DNA is as follows: TGCGCCAGCAGCCAAGACGGCGACATATATGGCTACACCTTC. This yields the protein CASSQDGDIYGYTF.